The source of this T cell receptor (beta chain) is a study of T cell responses to AZD1222 COVID-19 vaccine (dated by TCRdb to about 2021). For the wider study: AZD1222 recipients whose second dose came at about 4 weeks and those whose second dose came at about 12 weeks were combined into one group, since spike-specific TCR depth and breadth did not differ between the two schedules. Trial participants were enrolled by age into 18-55, 56-69 and 70-plus year subgroups, with 148, 28 and 57 TCR-sequenced participants respectively. A total of 233 trial participants underwent TCR sequencing, of whom some 210 received two doses of AZD1222 and some 26 received two doses of the MenACWY control vaccine. Results and caveats for the whole study, not just this receptor: Participants were mostly white British, with more females than males. The authors suggested clonal diversity may have been underestimated. In the small 56-69-year group, the increase in depth fell short of significance, most likely because of low power. Because no day 14 peak-response samples were available, repertoires were characterized only after the peak T cell response. A significant rise in spike-specific TCR breadth and depth was observed after two AZD1222 doses relative to day 0 and relative to MenACWY recipients. The whole spike protein was spanned by vaccine-associated CD4 TCRs, and dominant responses were seen in regions 160-218 and 743-854. Only six or seven AZD1222 recipients were SARS-CoV-2 seropositive at baseline, limiting conclusions about previously exposed vaccinees. Reportedly, almost half of the unique spike-specific TCRs recognized epitopes lying outside the regions that are mutated in the B.1.351 and B.1.1.7 variants.

What this sample's time point label stands for: baseline before first vaccination. Samples from vaccinated people were obtained from the UK trials COV001 and COV002, which included a single-blind randomized controlled phase 2/3 trial of AZD1222 (ChAdOx1 nCoV-19) in healthy adults. For TCRbeta chain sequencing, PBMC samples from trial participants were taken at day 0 and at day 28 after the second dose. The CDR3 regions of human TCRbeta chains were subjected to immunosequencing. Per the source publication's procedure: TCRs in the repertoires were matched against a reference library of SARS-CoV-2-specific TCRs that had been generated with the MIRA antigen-specificity platform. Breadth was defined as the fraction of unique TCRs that were SARS-CoV-2-associated. Depth was defined as the fraction of total T cells that were SARS-CoV-2-associated. Using the MIRA data, each spike-specific TCR was mapped to the spike region that the TCR reacts to and placed in a CD4 or CD8 class. Log10-transformed breadth and depth values were compared by one-way ANOVA with Sidak's multiple comparisons tests. In TCRdb, the immuneACCESS table is reduced to in-frame sequences with V and J assigned. These tables do not hold every clone; where another copy was compared, an unresolved V gene accounts for under half, and the others remain unexplained. V and J calls and clone size follow that table, whereas D and trimming were derived from the DNA. The sample contains some 140,000 clones, around 90% of them found a single time. The biggest ten clones account for 5.5% to 6.5% of the sample.

V has 4 bases trimmed and J has 5 bases trimmed; junction bases matching no gene number 13. Counted from cysteine to phenylalanine, this CDR3 has 17 amino acids. This entry keeps only the CDR3 DNA: 51 bases, framed from base 1. According to the germline V gene (reference sequence), CDR1 reads MNHEY and CDR2 reads SMNVEV. Concerning this clone itself: The clone's antigen remains unknown. There are no base qualities to consult, and no much larger clone falls within one base.

Specimen: peripheral blood, collected on day 0 of AZD1222 vaccination. The chain is made from TRBV27 and TRBJ1-5; a stretch of 8 junction bases matches TRBD1. The sequence came from an adult in good health. The DNA sequence is given as TGTGCCAGCAGTTCCATCACTCCAGGGGGCGTTGATCAGCCCCAGCATTTT. It codes for CASSSITPGGVDQPQHF.